The TCR beta chain described here comes from a study of T cells in Graves' hyperthyroidism and ophthalmopathy. This clonotype was counted only a few times. Its matching antigen is unknown. It was RNA transcripts that yielded the amplified TCR beta CDR3 regions. Using the HTBI primer set, a first-round RT-PCR was run on the TCR CDR3. MiXCR, applied by TCRdb to the multiplex PCR reads, yields one record per CDR3 protein. Of under 650,000 distinct CDR3 sequences in the sample, 15% to 20% were seen once. Whole-study results and caveats: Blood also carried most thyroid clonotypes expanded above 0.001.

CDR3 length equals 13 residues. With V trimmed by 3 bases and J by 7 bases, 0 bases remained unmatched. CDR1 is LNHDA, CDR2 SQIVND, per germline (reference sequence). Diagnosis relied on clinical symptoms, serum thyroxine and TRAb, thyroid ultrasound and orbital computed tomography. Extraction of PBMCs used 7.5 to 10 ml of fresh peripheral blood. Sequenced: blood. The TCR sequence derives from a young woman with Graves' hyperthyroidism. J is TRBJ2-1 and V is TRBV19; 10 bases fit TRBD2. CDR3 amino acids: CASSMGLANEQFF. The CDR3 DNA sequence: TGTGCCAGTAGTATGGGACTAGCGAATGAGCAGTTCTTC.